The next 11 T cell receptor beta chains were all read from a single sample in a study of long-term antiretroviral therapy in people with HIV. A v3.0 immunoSEQ assay was performed at survey level. Method: immunoSEQ multiplex PCR; TCRdb's copy keeps in-frame clones and lacks some. Of about 12,000 clones in the sample, 75% to 85% were seen once. The sequences come from unsorted PBMCs, collected 3.4 years after starting antiretroviral therapy. The receptors originated from a man aged 35 to 55 with HIV.

Comment on this clone: A much larger clone differs from this one at a single base, so this may be a read error. Other DNA sequences in the same sample also yield this CDR3. The gene calls are TRBV18 and TRBJ1-2; D perhaps matches TRBD1 (5 bases). The CDR3 loop spans 14 amino acids. The V end was cut by 2 bases, the J end by 4 bases, with 11 bases between. In germline, CDR1 is KGHSH, CDR2 LQKENI. CDR3 amino acids: CASSPGQGLYGYTF. The CDR3 coding sequence is TGTGCCAGCTCACCAGGGCAGGGCCTCTATGGCTACACCTTC.

The chain recombines TRBV5-4 with TRBJ2-1; D is perhaps TRBD1 or TRBD2 (5 bases each). Trimming stripped 1 base from V and 5 bases from J, with 13 bases between. The CDR3 spans 15 residues. Germline CDR1 reads SGHNT; CDR2 reads YYREEE (reference sequence). The CDR3 here is CASSLIGGGNNEQFF. The CDR3 DNA sequence: TGTGCCAGCAGCTTGATCGGTGGGGGTAACAATGAGCAGTTCTTC.

V and J are TRBV9 and TRBJ2-5, with TRBD2 matching 10 bases. This CDR3 spans 16 amino acids. Germline V CDR1 and CDR2: SGDLS, YYNGEE. After removal of 4 bases from V and 0 bases from J, the junction contained 6 bases not matched to a gene. The CDR3 loop reads CASSSTSGSYQETQYF. CDR3 nucleotides: TGTGCCAGCAGCTCGACTAGCGGGTCGTACCAAGAGACCCAGTACTTC.

This clone has only one observation. J is TRBJ2-1 and V is TRBV5-4; 12 nucleotides line up with TRBD2. The junction had 8 bases not matched to a gene; V was cut back by 4 bases and J by 6 bases. Germline CDR1 SGHNT, CDR2 YYREEE (reference sequence). CDR3 size: 16 residues. In DNA form, the CDR3 reads TGTGCCAGCAGCGCCATGCTAGCGGGAGGGGGCAATGAGCAGTTCTTC. Protein sequence: CASSAMLAGGGNEQFF.

This chain links TRBV9 with TRBJ2-6; 9 nucleotides line up with TRBD1. The V segment lost 4 bases and the J segment 0 bases; nucleotides outside the gene matches: 11. CDR3 length: 19 amino acids. From germline, CDR1 is SGDLS and CDR2 YYNGEE. The DNA of the CDR3 is TGTGCCAGCAGCCCCCTCTCGGGGACAGGGTACTCTGGGGCCAACGTCCTGACTTTC. It is translated as CASSPLSGTGYSGANVLTF.

This clone was counted between two and nine times. The V gene is TRBV5-1, the J gene TRBJ1-1; D is undetermined. The CDR3 sequence is 13 residues long. The V gene's germline CDR1 is SGHRS and CDR2 YFSETQ. Trimming took 3 bases from V and 1 from J, leaving 7 bases between them. The CDR3 DNA reads TGCGCCAGCAGCTCCCCCCCGAACACTGAAGCTTTCTTT. Amino acids: CASSSPPNTEAFF.

The V call is TRBV19, the J call TRBJ2-1; D is perhaps TRBD2 (6 bases). V was shortened by 3 bases and J by 2 bases, with 17 bases between the two germline ends. CDR3 length: 17 residues. The V gene's germline CDR1 is LNHDA and CDR2 SQIVND (reference sequence). CDR3 DNA: TGTGCCAGTAGTATCAAAGGGTCGGAGGGGCCCTACAATGAGCAGTTCTTC. Translating gives CASSIKGSEGPYNEQFF.

This clone has just a few counts. The genes are TRBV4-3 and TRBJ1-1, with D maybe TRBD1 (6 bases). Germline V gene lookup returns CDR1 LGHNA and CDR2 YSLEER. V lost 1 base to trimming and J lost 1 base, with 13 bases between them. The CDR3 is 16 residues long. CDR3 in amino acids: CASSQGTGSWNTEAFF. The CDR3 DNA reads TGCGCCAGCAGCCAAGGAACAGGGTCCTGGAACACTGAAGCTTTCTTT.

The chain has TRBV21-1 and TRBJ1-1. TRBV21-1 is termed a pseudogene. CDR3 length equals 16 residues. This CDR3 is CASRGNLATIRTEAFF. In DNA form, the CDR3 reads TGTGCCAGCAGGGGCAATCTAGCCACAATTCGCACTGAAGCTTTCTTT.

V usage is TRBV29-1 and J usage is TRBJ1-1; D is perhaps TRBD1 (6 bases). The germline V and J ends were trimmed by 4 bases and 7 bases, with 13 bases remaining between them. CDR1 SQVTM and CDR2 ANQGSEA come from the germline V gene. The CDR3 contains 12 residues. The CDR3 sequence is CSVGDRLFEAFF. CDR3 DNA sequence: TGCAGCGTTGGCGACAGGTTATTTGAAGCTTTCTTT.

The genes are TRBV18 and TRBJ1-5; D is unclear. V was shortened by 4 bases and J by 0 bases, with 10 bases between the two germline ends. Looked up from germline, CDR1 is KGHSH and CDR2 is LQKENI. The CDR3 is made up of 15 amino acids. The DNA for the CDR3 is TGTGCCAGCTCACGTGTAGGTGGTAGCAATCAGCCCCAGCATTTT. Translation gives CASSRVGGSNQPQHF.